This T cell receptor (beta chain) derives from a study of blood T cell repertoires in COVID-19. Measured with immunoSEQ multiplex PCR; TCRdb has only the in-frame clones, and not every one. The table has 360,000 or so clones, over 80% seen once. The V and J ends lost 6 bases and 5 bases respectively, with 16 bases between them. The germline V gene encodes CDR1 SGHAT and CDR2 FQDESV (reference sequence). The CDR3 is made up of 14 amino acids. This TCR derives from a woman aged 45 to 65 who had recovered from COVID-19. The sequencing sample was made of PBMCs or T cells enriched from blood (not recorded which). The chain carries TRBV11-1 and TRBJ1-1, with D tentatively TRBD1 (6 bases). The CDR3 protein is CASRDAGDRTEAFF. The CDR3 bases are TGTGCCAGCAGAGACGCAGGGGATAGGACTGAAGCTTTCTTT.